Reported below is one T cell receptor (beta chain). This clone has only a few counts. The antigen this receptor binds is unknown. No much larger clonotype is one base removed from it; base qualities were not supplied. From each donor, a single peripheral blood sample of 90 to 150 mL on average was drawn into heparinised tubes. Using a panel that included CD45RO, CCR7, CD25, CD127, CD95 and CD27, naive, central memory, regulatory and stem cell-like memory CD4+ T cells were sorted on a BD FACSAria II. Purity was above 98% for every sorted population. Right away, PBMCs were isolated by Lymphoprep density gradient centrifugation and were stained directly, with no culture step. To minimize batch effects, samples were stained and sorted in pairs, one healthy donor with one patient per experiment. These data belong to a study of beta chain features in type 1 diabetes listed by TCRdb under 2018. Notes on the research overall: No differences in mean age, gender distribution, total cell number or subset yield were found between patients and healthy donors. A total of roughly 99 million sorted cells were examined across all samples, and the number of cells per subset was strongly correlated with RNA yield. In the study, recently diagnosed type 1 diabetes patients and matched healthy donors were compared on the TCRB repertoires of their sorted circulating CD4+ T cell subsets. Naive and central memory subsets were obtained from all 30 or so donors, but regulatory and stem cell-like memory subsets were isolated from only 8 patients and roughly 8 healthy donors.

The entire isolated RNA was reverse transcribed using the High Capacity cDNA Reverse Transcription Kit, and thus expressed TCRB transcripts were sequenced. Deep immunoSEQ sequencing was performed on naive, central memory and regulatory T cell samples, with an average of approximately 3.9 million total reads per sample. Sorted cells were lysed in RLT buffer and RNA was extracted with DNase-treated RNeasy Micro or Mini kits, depending on cell number. To prevent cross-contamination, each cell subset was processed individually, whereas patient and healthy donor samples were processed jointly. The immunoSEQ multiplex PCR was used to amplify TCRB sequences from cDNA, yielding 87-bp fragments that span the CDR3 region. Sequencing of the amplicons was performed on the Illumina HiSeq platform. In the paper's pipeline: PCR bias was corrected computationally using synthetic template baselines, and reads within Hamming distance 2 were collapsed, with unmergeable singletons discarded. By aligning reads against IMGT, V, D and J genes, CDR3 length, and insertions or deletions at six rearrangement sites were assigned. Within each subset, clonotype counts were normalized to sorted cell number, and only after that were true diversity and Gini coefficients computed with the tcR R package. The overlap coefficient, calculated on TCRB nucleotide sequences, was used to measure repertoire sharing. As a proxy for the pre-selection repertoire, out-of-frame TCRB sequences from naive cells were analyzed. As stored in TCRdb, this immuneACCESS dataset retains in-frame rearrangements with V and J assigned. A fraction of the clones does not appear; measured against another copy, unresolved V genes explain less than half of the discrepancy, and the remainder lacks a known reason. Clone size and the V and J calls come from that table; the DNA yielded D and trimming. Within this sample are 250,000 to 300,000 clones, with around 24% of them counted one time only. Around 0.013% of the sample is in the top ten clones.

Study-wide conclusions, independent of this receptor: Because small numbers of individuals were included in the HLA sub-analyses, any influence of HLA type on TCRB rearrangement was left unresolved. Because cDNA rather than genomic DNA was sequenced, highly expressing activated cells could have been over-represented, although no difference in activation and CD3 levels was found between groups. A moderate but significant shortening of TCRB CDR3 length was observed in type 1 diabetes patients in all four CD4+ subsets. PCR might favor shorter templates, but patient and control samples were amplified and corrected together, so any skew would affect both groups equally. At VDJ recombination sites, patients with type 1 diabetes made fewer insertions and deleted more nucleotides, a pattern implying thymic rearrangement abnormalities. Naive, central memory and regulatory TCRB repertoires appeared to be more alike among patients than among healthy donors.

At the junction V is shortened by 3 bases and J by 1 base, with 7 bases in between. In the germline V gene, CDR1 corresponds to SNHLY and CDR2 to FYNNEI. The CDR3 has 14 amino acids, counting the end cysteine and phenylalanine. The retained sequence is limited to the CDR3, 42 bases, with the frame set at the first base. This sequence was found in a woman in her 30s with type 1 diabetes. The sequencing sample was made of naive CD4+ T cells from blood. In light of the paper, this sample's cell subset or site label describes: true naive CD4+ T cells. The chain is encoded by TRBV2 joined to TRBJ2-1; the best D guess is TRBD2, with 6 bases matching. The DNA sequence is given as TGTGCCAGCAGTGAGGCGGGATCCTACAATGAGCAGTTCTTC. The encoded protein is CASSEAGSYNEQFF.